This T cell receptor (beta chain) was obtained from a study of CD8+ T cells in alopecia areata. The CDR3 loop spans 17 amino acids. Following extraction, RNA underwent reverse transcription to cDNA, which served as the sequencing template. Using immunoSEQ multiplex PCR, the repertoire was profiled, and TCRdb retains in-frame clones only, with some absent. The sample has about 150,000 clones; around 47% are singletons. V gene TRBV21-1 combines with J gene TRBJ2-7; the table's D call, TRBD2, has no DNA check behind it. TRBV21-1 counts as a pseudogene. The sequenced sample consisted of CD4+ T cells sorted from blood. This clonotype originated in a human donor with alopecia areata. Here the CDR3 reads CASSPGSGDSASYEQYF. The CDR3, as DNA: TGTGCCAGCAGCCCAGGAAGCGGAGATTCTGCCTCCTACGAGCAGTACTTC.